Listed below are T cell receptor beta chains from one sample, sequenced in a study of blood T cell repertoires in COVID-19. Method: immunoSEQ multiplex PCR; TCRdb's copy keeps in-frame clones and lacks some. Of approximately 150,000 clones listed, about three quarters are singletons. Sequencing used peripheral blood. The receptor set was obtained from a man between 50 and 59 years old with acute or convalescent COVID-19. Each CDR3 is given with its conserved first and last residue. D genes are given only for firm matches. The listing skips clone size in some rows; elsewhere it reads once, few, many or a size class.

V: TRBV5-5; D: TRBD2; size: -; J: TRBJ2-7; DNA: TGTGCCAGCAGCTTTCACGCTAGCGGGGCCCCCTACTACGAGCAGTACTTC; CDR3: CASSFHASGAPYYEQYF
V: TRBV25-1; D: -; size: -; J: TRBJ1-1; DNA: TGTGCCAGCAGTGAATTTGGAGTTCCAAACGCTTTCTTT; CDR3: CASSEFGVPNAFF
V: TRBV20-1; D: -; size: -; J: TRBJ1-5; DNA: TGCAGTGCTGGTGGGGGGCGCAATCAGCCCCAGCATTTT; CDR3: CSAGGGRNQPQHF
V: TRBV19; D: -; size: -; J: TRBJ2-7; DNA: TGTGCCAGTCGACAGGACCCCAGCTCCTACGAGCAGTACTTC; CDR3: CASRQDPSSYEQYF
V: TRBV11-2; D: -; size: -; J: TRBJ2-1; DNA: TGTGCCAGCAGCCCCTCCAGACAGGCCTACAATGAGCAGTTCTTC; CDR3: CASSPSRQAYNEQFF
V: TRBV15; D: TRBD1; size: -; J: TRBJ1-3; DNA: TGTGCCACCAGCAGAACCCGGGACAGAGGATATCGATCTGGAAACACCATATATTTT; CDR3: CATSRTRDRGYRSGNTIYF
V: TRBV7-6; D: -; size: -; J: TRBJ2-5; DNA: TGTGCCAGCAGCCCTCGAATGCTAGGAGAGACCCAGTACTTC; CDR3: CASSPRMLGETQYF
V: TRBV5-1; D: -; size: -; J: TRBJ2-1; DNA: TGCGCCAGCAGGTTCGGAAGAGGGAATGACTACAATGAGCAGTTCTTC; CDR3: CASRFGRGNDYNEQFF
V: TRBV11-2; D: -; size: -; J: TRBJ2-1; DNA: TGTGCCAGCAGCGTATTTAGCGATAATGAGCAGTTCTTC; CDR3: CASSVFSDNEQFF
V: TRBV29-1; D: -; size: -; J: TRBJ1-2; DNA: TGCAGCGCCTACAGGGAGGGCTATGGCTACACCTTC; CDR3: CSAYREGYGYTF
V: TRBV5-6; D: -; size: few; J: TRBJ1-2; DNA: TGTGCCAGCGCCCCAGGGAGGGTCGGCGGCTACACCTTC; CDR3: CASAPGRVGGYTF
V: TRBV7-9; D: TRBD1; size: few; J: TRBJ2-3; DNA: TGTGCCAGCAGCTTTGGACAGGGTGACGCAGATACGCAGTATTTT; CDR3: CASSFGQGDADTQYF
V: TRBV6-1; D: -; size: few; J: TRBJ1-3; DNA: TGTGCCAGCAGTGAAGGAAGCCGCATTTCTGGAAACACCATATATTTT; CDR3: CASSEGSRISGNTIYF
V: TRBV5-1; D: TRBD1; size: -; J: TRBJ2-5; DNA: TGCGCCAGCAGCTTGGGGACAGGACAAGAGACCCAGTACTTC; CDR3: CASSLGTGQETQYF
V: TRBV28; D: -; size: -; J: TRBJ2-5; DNA: TGTGCCAGCAGTTTAACGAACACAGCCCAAGAGACCCAGTACTTC; CDR3: CASSLTNTAQETQYF
V: TRBV6-4; D: TRBD2; size: -; J: TRBJ2-3; DNA: TGTGCCAGCAGTCGTAGCGGGGGGGCCGCGGATACGCAGTATTTT; CDR3: CASSRSGGAADTQYF
V: TRBV11-2; D: -; size: -; J: TRBJ1-1; DNA: TGTGCCAGCAGCTCGGCCGAGGTACGGCTCCTCTTCTTT; CDR3: CASSSAEVRLLFF
V: TRBV7-9; D: TRBD1; size: -; J: TRBJ2-1; DNA: TGTGCCAGCGCCTCAGGGGACAGTGTTTACAATGAGCAGTTCTTC; CDR3: CASASGDSVYNEQFF
V: TRBV19; D: TRBD2; size: -; J: TRBJ2-1; DNA: TGTGCCAGTAGCCCAAGGGCTAGCGGGGGGGCCTACAATGAGCAGTTCTTC; CDR3: CASSPRASGGAYNEQFF
V: TRBV24-1; D: TRBD2; size: -; J: TRBJ2-5; DNA: TGTGCCACCAGTGACCGGACTAGCGGGGGGCCGGAGACCCAGTACTTC; CDR3: CATSDRTSGGPETQYF
V: TRBV5-1; D: TRBD2; size: -; J: TRBJ2-3; DNA: TGCGCCAGCAGCCCCGAAGGACTAGCGGGGTCATCTAGCACAGATACGCAGTATTTT; CDR3: CASSPEGLAGSSSTDTQYF
V: TRBV18; D: TRBD1; size: -; J: TRBJ2-3; DNA: TGTGCCAGCTCACCTAGGGGGCCGGGTAGCACAGATACGCAGTATTTT; CDR3: CASSPRGPGSTDTQYF
V: TRBV27; D: TRBD2; size: -; J: TRBJ2-2; DNA: TGTGCCAGCGGGACTAGCGGGGGGGCGGGGGAGCTGTTTTTT; CDR3: CASGTSGGAGELFF
V: TRBV2; D: TRBD1; size: many; J: TRBJ2-5; DNA: TGTGCCAGCAGTGGGTCGACAGGGGAAGAGACCCAGTACTTC; CDR3: CASSGSTGEETQYF
V: TRBV10-2; D: -; size: -; J: TRBJ2-6; DNA: TGCGCCAGCAGCGAACACAGTTCTGGGGCCAACGTCCTGACTTTC; CDR3: CASSEHSSGANVLTF
V: TRBV7-6; D: -; size: -; J: TRBJ1-5; DNA: TGTGCCAGCAGCTTAGCGGGGGGGCCCAGTTCCTATAGCAATCAGCCCCAGCATTTT; CDR3: CASSLAGGPSSYSNQPQHF
V: TRBV5-4; D: TRBD1; size: few; J: TRBJ2-2; DNA: TGTGCCAGCAGCCCGGACAGGGGACAAAACACCGGGGAGCTGTTTTTT; CDR3: CASSPDRGQNTGELFF
V: TRBV28; D: -; size: -; J: TRBJ2-1; DNA: TGTGCCAGCAGTTTACGGTTCCAGGGGCGCGGTAATGAGCAGTTCTTC; CDR3: CASSLRFQGRGNEQFF
V: TRBV27; D: -; size: few; J: TRBJ1-1; DNA: TGTGCCAGCACTCCACAGGGAATGAACACTGAAGCTTTCTTT; CDR3: CASTPQGMNTEAFF
V: TRBV12-5; D: -; size: -; J: TRBJ1-1; DNA: TGTGCTAGGGGCTTACAAACGAACACTGAAGCTTTCTTT; CDR3: CARGLQTNTEAFF
V: TRBV2; D: TRBD2; size: -; J: TRBJ2-5; DNA: TGTGCCAGCGCCCGTAGCGGGGGAACCGAAGAGACCCAGTACTTC; CDR3: CASARSGGTEETQYF
V: TRBV19; D: -; size: -; J: TRBJ1-1; DNA: TGTGCCAGTAGTATAGATTACGGCGCGGCTGAAGCTTTCTTT; CDR3: CASSIDYGAAEAFF
V: TRBV5-8; D: -; size: once; J: TRBJ2-5; DNA: TGTGCCAGCAGCTTGGGACTTCTGTACCAAGAGACCCAGTACTTC; CDR3: CASSLGLLYQETQYF
V: TRBV6-2/TRBV6-3; D: -; size: -; J: TRBJ2-5; DNA: TGTGCCAGCAGCGGGAGCCAAGAGACCCAGTACTTC; CDR3: CASSGSQETQYF
V: TRBV5-1; D: TRBD1; size: few; J: TRBJ1-6; DNA: TGCGCCAGCAGCTTGGGGACAGGGGATTCACCCCTCCACTTT; CDR3: CASSLGTGDSPLHF
V: TRBV12-3/TRBV12-4; D: -; size: -; J: TRBJ1-2; DNA: TGTGCCAGCAGTTTCATAGCTAACTATGGCTACACCTTC; CDR3: CASSFIANYGYTF
V: TRBV6-5; D: TRBD1; size: -; J: TRBJ1-1; DNA: TGTGCCAGCAGTTACGGAGGGACAGGGGGTGAGACTGAAGCTTTCTTT; CDR3: CASSYGGTGGETEAFF
V: TRBV5-6; D: -; size: -; J: TRBJ1-4; DNA: TGTGCCAGCAGCCCCGATGGGGGGAGTGAAAAACTGTTTTTT; CDR3: CASSPDGGSEKLFF
V: TRBV7-6; D: -; size: -; J: TRBJ2-6; DNA: TGTGCCAGCAGCTTAGCCGCAGGGTCTGGGTTCTCTGGGGCCAACGTCCTGACTTTC; CDR3: CASSLAAGSGFSGANVLTF
V: TRBV2; D: TRBD1; size: -; J: TRBJ1-2; DNA: TGTGCCAGCAGCCCGGGACAGGACTATGGCTACACCTTC; CDR3: CASSPGQDYGYTF
V: TRBV29-1; D: -; size: -; J: TRBJ2-7; DNA: TGCAGCGCTACATCGGACAGATCCTACGAGCAGTACTTC; CDR3: CSATSDRSYEQYF
V: TRBV7-9; D: -; size: few; J: TRBJ1-6; DNA: TGTGCCAGCAGCTTATTCGGAGGGCAGCGCACCCTCCACTTT; CDR3: CASSLFGGQRTLHF
V: TRBV7-3; D: -; size: -; J: TRBJ1-1; DNA: TGTGCCAGCAGCGAAGGGAGCAACACTGAAGCTTTCTTT; CDR3: CASSEGSNTEAFF
V: TRBV2; D: TRBD1; size: -; J: TRBJ2-1; DNA: TGTGCCAGCAGCGCGAGGGACAGGGGTCTTCGTGAGCAGTTCTTC; CDR3: CASSARDRGLREQFF
V: TRBV27; D: TRBD1; size: -; J: TRBJ2-7; DNA: TGTGCCAGCCGTATCGTACGGGACAGGGGGTCCTACGAGCAGTACTTC; CDR3: CASRIVRDRGSYEQYF
V: TRBV6-1; D: -; size: -; J: TRBJ2-5; DNA: TGTGCCAGCAGAAGGGGGGGTCTGGAGACCCAGTACTTC; CDR3: CASRRGGLETQYF
V: TRBV12-3/TRBV12-4; D: -; size: few; J: TRBJ1-1; DNA: TGTGCCAGTACTAGGGGGGGAGGCACTGAAGCTTTCTTT; CDR3: CASTRGGGTEAFF
V: TRBV9; D: -; size: -; J: TRBJ1-1; DNA: TGTGCCAGCAGCGTACTCGGCAGGGGCGTCACTGAAGCTTTCTTT; CDR3: CASSVLGRGVTEAFF
V: TRBV5-6; D: -; size: few; J: TRBJ1-4; DNA: TGTGCCAGCAGCTTGGGAGCAACTAATGAAAAACTGTTTTTT; CDR3: CASSLGATNEKLFF
V: TRBV7-6; D: -; size: -; J: TRBJ2-5; DNA: TGTGCCAGCAGCTTAGCGTTCCAGATAACAGGCGCAGATCAAGAGACCCAGTACTTC; CDR3: CASSLAFQITGADQETQYF
V: TRBV5-1; D: -; size: -; J: TRBJ2-5; DNA: TGCGCCAGCAGCTTGTTGGGGCAACAAGAGACCCAGTACTTC; CDR3: CASSLLGQQETQYF
V: TRBV6-6; D: TRBD1; size: -; J: TRBJ1-3; DNA: TGTGCCAGCACCGCCCCGGGACAGGGGGCAGGGAACACCATATATTTT; CDR3: CASTAPGQGAGNTIYF
V: TRBV5-1; D: TRBD2; size: -; J: TRBJ2-1; DNA: TGCGCCAGCAGCCCGGTAGCGGGGCAGAACAATGAGCAGTTCTTC; CDR3: CASSPVAGQNNEQFF
V: TRBV30; D: TRBD1; size: -; J: TRBJ1-2; DNA: TGTGCCTGGAGTATATCGACAGGGGCGGATGGCTACACCTTC; CDR3: CAWSISTGADGYTF
V: TRBV11-2; D: -; size: once; J: TRBJ2-7; DNA: TGTGCCAGCAGCTCCTCAACCGAGGGTGCCGGGTACGAGCAGTACTTC; CDR3: CASSSSTEGAGYEQYF
V: TRBV20-1; D: -; size: -; J: TRBJ2-3; DNA: TGCAGTGAATTGGTCGGGGATACGCAGTATTTT; CDR3: CSELVGDTQYF
V: TRBV6-6; D: -; size: -; J: TRBJ1-1; DNA: TGTGCCAGCAGTTACTCGGGGGCAGGGAACACTGAAGCTTTCTTT; CDR3: CASSYSGAGNTEAFF
V: TRBV4-1; D: TRBD1; size: once; J: TRBJ1-2; DNA: TGCGCCAGCAGCCAGACCGGGACAGGGAACGGCTACACCTTC; CDR3: CASSQTGTGNGYTF
V: TRBV19; D: -; size: -; J: TRBJ1-2; DNA: TGTGCCAGTAGTATAGCCAGGACAGAAGTAGGCTACACCTTC; CDR3: CASSIARTEVGYTF
V: TRBV6-5; D: TRBD1; size: -; J: TRBJ1-6; DNA: TGTGCCAGCAGTTGGACAGGATCCAATTCACCCCTCCACTTT; CDR3: CASSWTGSNSPLHF